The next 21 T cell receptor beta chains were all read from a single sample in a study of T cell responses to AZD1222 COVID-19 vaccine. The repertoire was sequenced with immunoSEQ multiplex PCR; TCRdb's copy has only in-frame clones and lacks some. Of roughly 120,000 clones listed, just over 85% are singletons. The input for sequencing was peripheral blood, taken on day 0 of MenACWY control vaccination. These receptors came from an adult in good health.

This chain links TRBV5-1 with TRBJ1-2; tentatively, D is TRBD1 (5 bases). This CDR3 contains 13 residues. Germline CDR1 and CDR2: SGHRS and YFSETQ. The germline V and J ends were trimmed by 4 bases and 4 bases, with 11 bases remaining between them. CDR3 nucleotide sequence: TGCGCCAGCAGCCCCGGGACGGTCTATGGCTACACCTTC. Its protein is CASSPGTVYGYTF.

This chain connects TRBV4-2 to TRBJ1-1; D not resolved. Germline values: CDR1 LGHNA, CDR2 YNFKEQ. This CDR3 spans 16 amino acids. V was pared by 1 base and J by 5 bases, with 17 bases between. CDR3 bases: TGTGCCAGCAGCCAAGTTGAAGGGAGTTGGCGGACTGAAGCTTTCTTT. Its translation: CASSQVEGSWRTEAFF.

The chain's CDR3 is CSVTLAGGYGYTF. The DNA of the CDR3 is TGCAGCGTTACCTTGGCGGGGGGCTATGGCTACACCTTC. V gene TRBV29-1 combines with J gene TRBJ1-2; D might be TRBD1 (5 bases). Germline V gene sequence: CDR1 SQVTM, CDR2 ANQGSEA. The length of the CDR3 is 13 residues. V was pared by 5 bases and J by 4 bases, with 14 bases between.

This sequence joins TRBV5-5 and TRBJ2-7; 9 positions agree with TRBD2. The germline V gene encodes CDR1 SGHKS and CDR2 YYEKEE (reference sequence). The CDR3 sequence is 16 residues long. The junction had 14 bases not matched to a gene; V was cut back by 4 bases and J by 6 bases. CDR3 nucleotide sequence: TGTGCCAGCAGCCTGGGACTAGCCCTAGGGATTGGCGAGCAGTACTTC. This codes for CASSLGLALGIGEQYF.

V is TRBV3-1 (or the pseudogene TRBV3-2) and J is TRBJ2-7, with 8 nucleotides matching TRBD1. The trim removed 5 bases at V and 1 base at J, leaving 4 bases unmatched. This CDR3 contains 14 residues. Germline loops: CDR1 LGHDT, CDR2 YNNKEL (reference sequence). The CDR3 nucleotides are TGTGCCAGCAGCTGGACAGGGAGATCCTACGAGCAGTACTTC. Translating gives CASSWTGRSYEQYF.

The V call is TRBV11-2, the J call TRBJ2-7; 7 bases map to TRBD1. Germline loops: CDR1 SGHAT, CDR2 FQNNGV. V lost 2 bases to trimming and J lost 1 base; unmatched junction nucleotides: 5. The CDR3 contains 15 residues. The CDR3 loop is CASSLNRGESYEQYF. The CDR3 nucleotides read TGTGCCAGCAGCTTAAACAGGGGAGAATCCTACGAGCAGTACTTC.

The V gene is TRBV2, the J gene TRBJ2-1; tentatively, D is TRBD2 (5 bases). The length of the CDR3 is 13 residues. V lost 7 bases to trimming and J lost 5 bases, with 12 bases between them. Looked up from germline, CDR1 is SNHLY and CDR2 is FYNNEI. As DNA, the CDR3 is TGTGCCAGCAATAGGTTCGGGGACAATGAGCAGTTCTTC. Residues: CASNRFGDNEQFF.

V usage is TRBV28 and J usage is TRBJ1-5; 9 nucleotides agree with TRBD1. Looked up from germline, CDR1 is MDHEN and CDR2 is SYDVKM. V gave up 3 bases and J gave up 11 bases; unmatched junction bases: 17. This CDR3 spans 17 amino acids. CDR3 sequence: CASSFLERTGDTVAQHF. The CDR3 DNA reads TGTGCCAGCAGTTTCCTGGAGAGGACAGGGGATACAGTAGCCCAGCATTTT. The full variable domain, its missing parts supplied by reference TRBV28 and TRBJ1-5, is DVKVTQSSRYLVKRTGEKVFLECVQDMDHENMFWYRQDPGLGLRLIYFSYDVKMKEKGDIPEGYSVSREKKERFSLILESASTNQTSMYLCASSFLERTGDTVAQHFGDGTRLSIL.

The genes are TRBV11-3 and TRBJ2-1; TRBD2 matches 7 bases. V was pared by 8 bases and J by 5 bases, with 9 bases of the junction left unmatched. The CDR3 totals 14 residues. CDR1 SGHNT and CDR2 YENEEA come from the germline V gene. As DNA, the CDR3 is TGTGCCAGCGGTTCCGGACTAGGCCACAATGAGCAGTTCTTC. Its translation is CASGSGLGHNEQFF. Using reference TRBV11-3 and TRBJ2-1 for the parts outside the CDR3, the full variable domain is EAGVVQSPRYKIIEKKQPVAFWCNPISGHNTLYWYLQNLGQGPELLIRYENEEAVDDSQLPKDRFSAERLKGVDSTLKIQPAELGDSAVYLCASGSGLGHNEQFFGPGTRLTVL.

This CDR3 reads CASSPRAGTGSYEQYF. The DNA for the CDR3 is TGCGCCAGCAGCCCCCGAGCCGGGACGGGCTCCTACGAGCAGTACTTC. The V call is TRBV5-1, the J call TRBJ2-7; the D gene could be TRBD1 or TRBD2 (5 bases each). The CDR3 totals 16 residues. Trimming took off 4 bases at V and 0 bases at J, with 17 bases between the two ends. Germline assignment: CDR1 SGHRS and CDR2 YFSETQ.

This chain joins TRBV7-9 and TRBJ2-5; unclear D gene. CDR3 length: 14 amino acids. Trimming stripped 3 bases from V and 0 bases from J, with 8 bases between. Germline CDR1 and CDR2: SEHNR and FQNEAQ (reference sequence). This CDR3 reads CASSFLSDQETQYF. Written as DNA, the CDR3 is TGTGCCAGCAGCTTCCTCAGCGACCAAGAGACCCAGTACTTC.

CDR3 sequence (DNA): TGTGCCAGCAGCTTAGAACTAGCGGGTCGGCGTGAGCAGTTCTTC. Protein: CASSLELAGRREQFF. The V call is TRBV7-6, the J call TRBJ2-1, with 9 bases matching TRBD2. Germline lookup yields CDR1 SGHVS and CDR2 FNYEAQ. Unmatched junction bases numbered 7, after V lost 1 base and J lost 9 bases. The CDR3 is made up of 15 amino acids.

The CDR3 loop is CASTSGTGGNEQFF. CDR3 DNA sequence: TGTGCCAGCACCTCCGGGACAGGGGGGAATGAGCAGTTCTTC. The V call is TRBV27, the J call TRBJ2-1; 11 nucleotides agree with TRBD1. The CDR3 sequence is 14 residues long. Germline V lookup: CDR1 MNHEY, CDR2 SMNVEV (reference sequence). V gave up 7 bases and J gave up 7 bases; unmatched junction bases: 6.

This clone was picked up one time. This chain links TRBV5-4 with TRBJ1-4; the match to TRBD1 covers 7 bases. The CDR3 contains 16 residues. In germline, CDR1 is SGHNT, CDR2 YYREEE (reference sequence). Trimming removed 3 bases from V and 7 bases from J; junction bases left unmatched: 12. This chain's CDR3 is CASSSQQTGLSEKLFF. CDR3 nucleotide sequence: TGTGCCAGCAGCTCCCAACAGACAGGGTTGAGTGAAAAACTGTTTTTT.

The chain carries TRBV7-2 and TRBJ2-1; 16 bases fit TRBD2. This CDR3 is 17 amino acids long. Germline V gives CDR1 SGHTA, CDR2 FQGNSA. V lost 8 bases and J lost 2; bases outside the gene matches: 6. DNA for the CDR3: TGTGCCAGCGGGACTAGCGGGGGGGGTCCTCCCTACAATGAGCAGTTCTTC. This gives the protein CASGTSGGGPPYNEQFF.

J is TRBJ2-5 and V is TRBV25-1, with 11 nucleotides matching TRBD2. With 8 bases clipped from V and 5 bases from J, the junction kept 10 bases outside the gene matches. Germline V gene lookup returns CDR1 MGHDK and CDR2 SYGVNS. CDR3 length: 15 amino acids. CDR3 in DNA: TGTGCCAGCTCACGGTTAGCGGGAGGGCACGAGACCCAGTACTTC. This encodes CASSRLAGGHETQYF.

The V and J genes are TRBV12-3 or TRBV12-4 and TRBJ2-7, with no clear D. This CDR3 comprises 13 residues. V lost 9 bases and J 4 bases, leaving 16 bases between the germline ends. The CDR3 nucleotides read TGTGCCAGTCTGTTGAGGCTAGGTTACGAGCAGTACTTC. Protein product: CASLLRLGYEQYF.

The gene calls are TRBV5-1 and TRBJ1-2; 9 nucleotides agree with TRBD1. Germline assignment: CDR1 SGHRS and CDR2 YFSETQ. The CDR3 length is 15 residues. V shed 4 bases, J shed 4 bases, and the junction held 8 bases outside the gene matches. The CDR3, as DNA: TGCGCCAGCAGCCAACGGGACAGGGCCTCCTATGGCTACACCTTC. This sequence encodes CASSQRDRASYGYTF.

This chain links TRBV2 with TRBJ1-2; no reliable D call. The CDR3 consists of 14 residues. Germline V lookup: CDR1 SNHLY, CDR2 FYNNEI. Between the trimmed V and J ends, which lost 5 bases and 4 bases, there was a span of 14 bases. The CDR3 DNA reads TGTGCCAGCAGTCCACGGGCAGGAACCTATGGCTACACCTTC. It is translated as CASSPRAGTYGYTF.

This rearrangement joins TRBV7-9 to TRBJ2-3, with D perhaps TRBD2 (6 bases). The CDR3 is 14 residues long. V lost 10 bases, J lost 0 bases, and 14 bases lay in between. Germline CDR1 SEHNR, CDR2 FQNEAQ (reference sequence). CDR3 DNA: TGTGCCACCGGCGGCGGGACTAGCACAGATACGCAGTATTTT. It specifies CATGGGTSTDTQYF.

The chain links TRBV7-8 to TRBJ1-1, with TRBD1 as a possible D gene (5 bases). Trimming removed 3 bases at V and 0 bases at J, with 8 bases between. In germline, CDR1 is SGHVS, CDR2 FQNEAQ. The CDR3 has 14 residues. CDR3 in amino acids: CASSFPGMNTEAFF. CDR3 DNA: TGTGCCAGCAGCTTCCCAGGGATGAACACTGAAGCTTTCTTT.